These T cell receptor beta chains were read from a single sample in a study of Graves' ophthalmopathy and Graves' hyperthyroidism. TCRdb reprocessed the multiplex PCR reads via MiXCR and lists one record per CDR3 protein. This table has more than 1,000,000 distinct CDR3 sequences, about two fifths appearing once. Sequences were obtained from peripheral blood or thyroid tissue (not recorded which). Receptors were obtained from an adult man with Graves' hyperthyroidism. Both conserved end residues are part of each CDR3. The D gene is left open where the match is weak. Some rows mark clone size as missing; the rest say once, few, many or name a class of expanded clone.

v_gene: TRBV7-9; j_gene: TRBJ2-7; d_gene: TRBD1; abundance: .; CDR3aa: CASSWTGPYEQYF; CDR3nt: TGTGCCAGCAGTTGGACAGGCCCCTACGAGCAGTACTTC
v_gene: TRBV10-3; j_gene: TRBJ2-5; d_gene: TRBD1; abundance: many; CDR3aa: CAISDSLGRDSVNQETQYF; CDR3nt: TGTGCCATCAGTGATTCATTGGGACGGGACAGCGTTAATCAAGAGACCCAGTACTTC
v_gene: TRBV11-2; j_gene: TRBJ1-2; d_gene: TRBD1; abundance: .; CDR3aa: CASSFRPDRDYGYTF; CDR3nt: TGTGCCAGCAGCTTCCGCCCGGACAGGGACTATGGCTACACCTTC
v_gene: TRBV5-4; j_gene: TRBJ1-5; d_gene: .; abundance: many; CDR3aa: CASSSDTSNQPQHF; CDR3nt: TGTGCCAGCAGCTCCGACACTAGCAATCAGCCCCAGCATTTT
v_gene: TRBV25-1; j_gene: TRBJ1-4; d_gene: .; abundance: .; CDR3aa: CASGTGGTEKLFF; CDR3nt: TGTGCCAGCGGGACCGGAGGAACGGAAAAACTGTTTTTT
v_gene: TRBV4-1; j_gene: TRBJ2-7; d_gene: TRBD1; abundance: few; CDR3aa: CASTRGTASYEQYF; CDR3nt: TGCGCCAGCACACGTGGGACAGCCAGCTACGAGCAGTACTTC
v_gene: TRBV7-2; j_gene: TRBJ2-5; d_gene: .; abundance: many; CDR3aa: CASSLFMGAEETQYF; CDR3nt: TGTGCCAGCAGCTTATTTATGGGGGCGGAAGAGACCCAGTACTTC
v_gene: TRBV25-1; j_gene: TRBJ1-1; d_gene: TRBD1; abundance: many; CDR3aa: CASSESRTGGAEAFF; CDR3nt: TGTGCCAGCAGTGAATCCCGGACAGGGGGGGCTGAAGCTTTCTTT
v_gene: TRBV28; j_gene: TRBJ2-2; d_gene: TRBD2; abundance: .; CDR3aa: CASRTGTSGTGELFF; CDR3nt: TGTGCCAGCAGGACCGGGACTAGCGGGACCGGGGAGCTGTTTTTT
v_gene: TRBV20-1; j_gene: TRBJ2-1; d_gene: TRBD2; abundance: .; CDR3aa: CSASYRGDEQFF; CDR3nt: TGCAGTGCTAGTTATCGGGGGGATGAGCAGTTCTTC
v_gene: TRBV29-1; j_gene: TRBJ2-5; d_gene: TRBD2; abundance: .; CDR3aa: CSVEYGGGHQETQYF; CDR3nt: TGCAGCGTTGAGTATGGCGGGGGACACCAAGAGACCCAGTACTTC
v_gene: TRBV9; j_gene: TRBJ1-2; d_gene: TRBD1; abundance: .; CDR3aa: CASSARTGGGRDYGYTF; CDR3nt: TGTGCCAGCAGCGCACGGACAGGGGGAGGGCGGGACTATGGCTACACCTTC
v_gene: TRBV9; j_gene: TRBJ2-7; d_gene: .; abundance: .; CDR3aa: CASSVSGQHYYEQYF; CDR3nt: TGTGCCAGCAGCGTGTCGGGGCAGCACTACTACGAGCAGTACTTC
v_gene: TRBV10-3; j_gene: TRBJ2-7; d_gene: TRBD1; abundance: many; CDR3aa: CAISTQGATGYEQYF; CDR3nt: TGTGCCATCAGTACACAGGGGGCGACAGGCTACGAGCAGTACTTC
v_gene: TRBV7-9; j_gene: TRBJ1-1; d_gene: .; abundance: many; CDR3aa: CASSSPGHPNTEAFF; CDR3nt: TGTGCCAGCAGCTCTCCGGGACACCCGAACACTGAAGCTTTCTTT
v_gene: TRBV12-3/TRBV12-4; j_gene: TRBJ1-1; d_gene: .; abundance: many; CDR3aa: CASSLPSHPNTEAFF; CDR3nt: TGTGCCAGCAGTCTTCCGTCCCATCCGAACACTGAAGCTTTCTTT
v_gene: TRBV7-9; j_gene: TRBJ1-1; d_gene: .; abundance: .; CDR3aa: CAIPRTVGMNTEAFF; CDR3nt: TGTGCCATCCCAAGGACAGTCGGCATGAACACTGAAGCTTTCTTT
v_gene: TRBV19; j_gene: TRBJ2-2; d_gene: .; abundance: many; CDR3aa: CASSMIGGSNTGELFF; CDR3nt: TGTGCCAGTAGTATGATTGGCGGGTCTAACACCGGGGAGCTGTTTTTT
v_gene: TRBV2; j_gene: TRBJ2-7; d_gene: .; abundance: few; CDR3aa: CASSVRLEDEQYF; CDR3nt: TGTGCCAGCAGTGTCCGACTAGAGGACGAGCAGTACTTC
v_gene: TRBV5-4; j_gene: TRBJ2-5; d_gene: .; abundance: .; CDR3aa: CASSLVSRDQETQYF; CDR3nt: TGTGCCAGCAGCTTGGTTTCCAGGGATCAAGAGACCCAGTACTTC
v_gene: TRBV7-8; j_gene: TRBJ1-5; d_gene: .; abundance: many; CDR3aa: CASSLDVRVGPQHF; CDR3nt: TGTGCCAGCAGCTTGGACGTACGGGTGGGTCCCCAGCATTTT
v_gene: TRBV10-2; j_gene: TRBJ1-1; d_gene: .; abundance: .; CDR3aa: CASSYRAVVNTEAFF; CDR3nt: TGTGCCAGCAGTTACAGGGCGGTTGTGAACACTGAAGCTTTCTTT
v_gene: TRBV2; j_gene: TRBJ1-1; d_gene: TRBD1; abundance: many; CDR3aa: CASPVHRDRGFRNTEAFF; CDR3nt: TGTGCCAGCCCGGTCCACCGGGACAGGGGTTTTCGGAACACTGAAGCTTTCTTT
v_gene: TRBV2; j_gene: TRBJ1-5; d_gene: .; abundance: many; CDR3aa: CASSADLRGGYNQPQHF; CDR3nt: TGTGCCAGCAGTGCGGATTTACGTGGGGGCTACAATCAGCCCCAGCATTTT